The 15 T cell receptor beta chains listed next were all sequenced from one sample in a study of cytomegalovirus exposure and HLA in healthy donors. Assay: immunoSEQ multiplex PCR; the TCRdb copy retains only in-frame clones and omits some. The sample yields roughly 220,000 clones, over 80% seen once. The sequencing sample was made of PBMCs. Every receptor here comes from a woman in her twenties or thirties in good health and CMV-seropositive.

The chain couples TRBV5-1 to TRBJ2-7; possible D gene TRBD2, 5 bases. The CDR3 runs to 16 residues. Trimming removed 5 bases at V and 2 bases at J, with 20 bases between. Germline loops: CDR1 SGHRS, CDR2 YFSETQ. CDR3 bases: TGCGCCAGCAGTGCGGGCCTTATAATGTACCCCTACGAGCAGTACTTC. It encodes CASSAGLIMYPYEQYF.

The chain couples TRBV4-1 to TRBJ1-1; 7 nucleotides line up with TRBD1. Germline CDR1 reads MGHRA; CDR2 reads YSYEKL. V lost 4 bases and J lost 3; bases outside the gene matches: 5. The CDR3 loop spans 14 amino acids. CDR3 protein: CASSPPGGYTEAFF. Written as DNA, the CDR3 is TGCGCCAGCAGCCCCCCAGGGGGGTACACTGAAGCTTTCTTT.

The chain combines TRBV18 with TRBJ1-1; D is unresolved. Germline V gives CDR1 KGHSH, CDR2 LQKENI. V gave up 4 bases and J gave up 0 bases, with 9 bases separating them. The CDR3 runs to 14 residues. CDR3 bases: TGTGCCAGCTCACGCCAGACCCTGAACACTGAAGCTTTCTTT. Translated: CASSRQTLNTEAFF.

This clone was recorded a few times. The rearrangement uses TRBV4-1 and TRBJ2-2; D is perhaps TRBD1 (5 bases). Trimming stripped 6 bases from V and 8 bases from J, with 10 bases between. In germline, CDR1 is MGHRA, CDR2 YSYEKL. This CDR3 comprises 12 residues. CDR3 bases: TGCGCCAGCAGACAGGAGCTTGGGGAGCTGTTTTTT. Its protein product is CASRQELGELFF.

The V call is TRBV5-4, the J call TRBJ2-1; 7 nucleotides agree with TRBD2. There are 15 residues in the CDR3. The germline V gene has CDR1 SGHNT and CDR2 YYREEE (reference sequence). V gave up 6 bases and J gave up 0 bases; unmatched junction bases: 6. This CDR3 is CASNNGGSSYNEQFF. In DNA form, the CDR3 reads TGTGCCAGCAATAACGGCGGGAGCTCCTACAATGAGCAGTTCTTC.

In DNA, the CDR3 is TGCAGCGTCTTCGCTAGGAGGAATTCCCAAAAAAGGACCCAGTACTTC. Translating it yields CSVFARRNSQKRTQYF. The chain has TRBV29-1 and TRBJ2-5; maybe TRBD2 (5 bases). V was trimmed by 6 bases and J by 7 bases, leaving 27 bases between them. Germline-derived CDR1 and CDR2 are SQVTM and ANQGSEA. The CDR3 contains 16 residues.

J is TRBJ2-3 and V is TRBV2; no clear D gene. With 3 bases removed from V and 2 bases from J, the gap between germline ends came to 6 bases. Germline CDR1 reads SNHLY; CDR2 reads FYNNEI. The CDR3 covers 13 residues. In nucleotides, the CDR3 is TGTGCCAGCAGTGAGTCGTTCACAGATACGCAGTATTTT. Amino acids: CASSESFTDTQYF.

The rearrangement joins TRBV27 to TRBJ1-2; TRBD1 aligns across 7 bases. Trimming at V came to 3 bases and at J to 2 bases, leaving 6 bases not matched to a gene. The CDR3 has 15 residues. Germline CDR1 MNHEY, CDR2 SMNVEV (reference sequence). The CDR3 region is CASSFVDRLNYGYTF. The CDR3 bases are TGTGCCAGCAGTTTCGTGGACAGGCTCAACTATGGCTACACCTTC.

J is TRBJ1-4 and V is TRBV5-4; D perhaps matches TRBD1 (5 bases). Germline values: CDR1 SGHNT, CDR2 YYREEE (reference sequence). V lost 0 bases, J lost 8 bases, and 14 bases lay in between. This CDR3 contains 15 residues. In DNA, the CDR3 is TGTGCCAGCAGCTTGGTCCAGGGAAGAGGGGAAAAACTGTTTTTT. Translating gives CASSLVQGRGEKLFF.

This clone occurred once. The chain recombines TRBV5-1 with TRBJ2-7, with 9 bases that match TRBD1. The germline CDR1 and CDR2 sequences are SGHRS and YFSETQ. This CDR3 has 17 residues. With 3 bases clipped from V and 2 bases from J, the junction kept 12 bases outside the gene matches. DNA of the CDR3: TGCGCCAGCAGCTCCCCCCGGACAGGGGCCCTACCCTACGAGCAGTACTTC. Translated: CASSSPRTGALPYEQYF.

The CDR3: CASSRTTGPPEAFF. The CDR3 region has the DNA TGCGCCAGCAGCAGGACTACAGGCCCCCCTGAAGCTTTCTTT. This chain connects TRBV5-1 to TRBJ1-1, with a weak D call TRBD1 (5 bases). The V gene's germline CDR1 is SGHRS and CDR2 YFSETQ. The CDR3 has 14 residues. V lost 4 bases to trimming and J lost 6 bases, with 16 bases between them.

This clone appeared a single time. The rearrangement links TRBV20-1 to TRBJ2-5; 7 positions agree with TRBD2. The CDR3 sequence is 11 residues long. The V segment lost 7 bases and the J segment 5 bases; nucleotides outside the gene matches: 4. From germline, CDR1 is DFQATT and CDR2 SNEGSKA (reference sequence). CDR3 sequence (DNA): TGCAGTGTTGCGGGAGCTGAGACCCAGTACTTC. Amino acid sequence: CSVAGAETQYF.

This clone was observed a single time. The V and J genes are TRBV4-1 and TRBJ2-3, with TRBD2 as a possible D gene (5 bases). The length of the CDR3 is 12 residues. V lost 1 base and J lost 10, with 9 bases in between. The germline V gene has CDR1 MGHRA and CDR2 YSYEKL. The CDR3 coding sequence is TGCGCCAGCAGCCAAGTACTAGGTGCGCAGTATTTT. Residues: CASSQVLGAQYF.

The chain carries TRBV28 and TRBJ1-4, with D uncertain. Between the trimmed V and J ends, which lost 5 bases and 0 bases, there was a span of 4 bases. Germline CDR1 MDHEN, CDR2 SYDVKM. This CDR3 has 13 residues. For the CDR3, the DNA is TGTGCCAGCAGTGCCCCAACTAATGAAAAACTGTTTTTT. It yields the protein CASSAPTNEKLFF.

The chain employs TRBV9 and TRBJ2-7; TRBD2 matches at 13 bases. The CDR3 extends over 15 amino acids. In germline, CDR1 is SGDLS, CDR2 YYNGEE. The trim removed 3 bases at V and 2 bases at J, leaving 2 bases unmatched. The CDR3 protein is CASSGGTSGTYEQYF. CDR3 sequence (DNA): TGTGCCAGCAGCGGGGGGACTAGCGGGACCTACGAGCAGTACTTC.